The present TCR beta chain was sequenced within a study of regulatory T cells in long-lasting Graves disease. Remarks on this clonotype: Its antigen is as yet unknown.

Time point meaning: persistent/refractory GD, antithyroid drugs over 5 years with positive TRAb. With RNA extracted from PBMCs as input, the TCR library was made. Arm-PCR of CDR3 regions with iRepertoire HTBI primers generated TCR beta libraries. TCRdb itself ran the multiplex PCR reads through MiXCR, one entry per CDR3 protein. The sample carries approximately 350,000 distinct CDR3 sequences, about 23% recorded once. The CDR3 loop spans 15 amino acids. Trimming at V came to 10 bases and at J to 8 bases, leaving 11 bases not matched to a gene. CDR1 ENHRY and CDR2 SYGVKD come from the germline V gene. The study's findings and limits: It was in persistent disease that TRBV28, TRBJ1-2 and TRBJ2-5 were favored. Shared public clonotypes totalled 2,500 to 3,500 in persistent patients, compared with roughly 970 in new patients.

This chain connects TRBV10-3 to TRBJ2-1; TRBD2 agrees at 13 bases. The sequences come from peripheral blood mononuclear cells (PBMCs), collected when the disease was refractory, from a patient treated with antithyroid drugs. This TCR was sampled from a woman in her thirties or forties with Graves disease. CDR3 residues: CATYDTSGRADEQFF. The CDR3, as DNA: TGTGCCACATATGACACTAGCGGGAGGGCCGATGAGCAGTTCTTC.